These 24 T cell receptor beta chains were all obtained from the same sample, sequenced in a study of Ad26.COV2.S vaccination and SARS-CoV-2 variants listed by TCRdb under 2021. Receptors were amplified or captured by the immunoSEQ multiplex PCR assay. In TCRdb, the immuneACCESS table is reduced to in-frame sequences with V and J assigned. These tables do not hold every clone; where another copy was compared, an unresolved V gene accounts for under half, and the others remain unexplained. The sample yields about 350,000 clones; around nine tenths were counted once. The ten largest clonotypes hold just under 5% of the sample. This specimen's treatment or condition label, interpreted: around 19 received Ad26.COV2.S at low or high dose, single or two shots; 5 received placebo; per-sample allocation not given. For vaccine and placebo recipients, repertoires were sequenced using samples collected on day 63 after the first injection.

The material sequenced was peripheral blood, taken in a trial of Ad26.COV2.S vaccine versus placebo. The receptors shown here come from a person between 18 and 65 years old who received the Ad26.COV2.S COVID-19 vaccine or a placebo.

V gene TRBV9 combines with J gene TRBJ2-1; TRBD2 aligns across 7 bases. In germline, CDR1 is SGDLS, CDR2 YYNGEE. The junction had 3 bases not matched to a gene; V was cut back by 1 base and J by 2 bases. The CDR3 spans 15 residues. The CDR3 region is CASSVSGATYNEQFF. The CDR3, as DNA: TGTGCCAGCAGCGTAAGCGGGGCAACCTACAATGAGCAGTTCTTC.

This chain joins TRBV10-3 and TRBJ1-2, with D unresolved. This CDR3 spans 14 amino acids. The germline V and J ends were trimmed by 1 base and 3 bases, with 9 bases remaining between them. Germline V gene sequence: CDR1 ENHRY, CDR2 SYGVKD. In nucleotides, the CDR3 is TGTGCCATCAGTGAGTACCGCGGGGACTATGGCTACACCTTC. Protein product: CAISEYRGDYGYTF.

A remark on this clone: This sample also contains other DNA sequences that code for the same CDR3. The chain recombines TRBV5-1 with TRBJ2-3, with D hard to call. V was clipped by 0 bases and J by 2 bases, with 7 bases between them. The CDR3 runs 14 residues. Germline CDR1 is SGHRS and CDR2 is YFSETQ. CDR3 sequence (DNA): TGCGCCAGCAGCTTGGGGGGTTCCACAGATACGCAGTATTTT. It translates to CASSLGGSTDTQYF.

V and J are TRBV5-4 and TRBJ2-7; 10 nucleotides align to TRBD2. The CDR3 is 15 residues long. The germline V gene encodes CDR1 SGHNT and CDR2 YYREEE (reference sequence). V was clipped by 0 bases and J by 7 bases; unmatched bases: 7. The CDR3 DNA sequence: TGTGCCAGCAGCTTGGCGCTAGCGGGAGCGGAGGAGCAGTACTTC. Translating it yields CASSLALAGAEEQYF.

The chain carries TRBV10-3 and TRBJ1-6, with 9 bases identical to TRBD1. The V segment lost 6 bases and the J segment 7 bases; nucleotides outside the gene matches: 7. Germline-derived CDR1 and CDR2 are ENHRY and SYGVKD. The CDR3 is 15 residues long. This CDR3 reads CAIRPGQGHNSPLHF. The CDR3 nucleotides are TGTGCCATCAGACCAGGACAGGGGCACAATTCACCCCTCCACTTT.

The table lists this clone with a count of one. This chain links TRBV5-6 with TRBJ1-1, with D possibly matching TRBD1 (5 bases). Germline lookup yields CDR1 SGHDT and CDR2 YYEEEE. The CDR3 runs 13 residues. Trimming took off 4 bases at V and 1 base at J, with 8 bases between the two ends. This chain's CDR3 is CASSVDTNTEAFF. The CDR3 DNA reads TGTGCCAGCAGCGTGGACACGAACACTGAAGCTTTCTTT.

The genes are TRBV9 and TRBJ2-2; the D gene is possibly TRBD1 (6 bases). This CDR3 spans 15 amino acids. Trimming removed 5 bases at V and 3 bases at J, with 14 bases between. Germline values: CDR1 SGDLS, CDR2 YYNGEE. The chain's CDR3 is CASSASTGYTGELFF. The CDR3 DNA reads TGTGCCAGCAGTGCCTCTACAGGGTACACCGGGGAGCTGTTTTTT.

The chain recombines TRBV9 with TRBJ1-3, with D uncertain. Trimming stripped 1 base from V and 0 bases from J, with 11 bases between. Germline loops: CDR1 SGDLS, CDR2 YYNGEE. The CDR3 spans 16 residues. CDR3 DNA sequence: TGTGCCAGCAGCGTACAGGCCCTCGTCTCTGGAAACACCATATATTTT. Amino acid sequence: CASSVQALVSGNTIYF.

The CDR3 region is CASSFWGSANTGELFF. The CDR3 nucleotides are TGTGCCAGCAGCTTCTGGGGCTCTGCGAACACCGGGGAGCTGTTTTTT. The rearrangement joins TRBV7-9 to TRBJ2-2; possible D gene TRBD1, 5 bases. Trimming left V 3 bases short and J 0 bases short, with 11 bases between. From germline, CDR1 is SEHNR and CDR2 FQNEAQ (reference sequence). There are 16 residues in the CDR3.

This chain joins TRBV28 and TRBJ1-1; D perhaps matches TRBD1 (6 bases). The germline V gene encodes CDR1 MDHEN and CDR2 SYDVKM. V was trimmed by 11 bases and J by 7 bases, leaving 14 bases between them. The CDR3 spans 11 residues. CDR3 bases: TGTGCCGGAGGGGGATTCGGTGAAGCTTTCTTT. Translation gives CAGGGFGEAFF.

The chain combines TRBV10-3 with TRBJ1-2; 8 bases fit TRBD1. The V segment lost 6 bases and the J segment 5 bases; nucleotides outside the gene matches: 8. Looked up from germline, CDR1 is ENHRY and CDR2 is SYGVKD. This CDR3 spans 14 amino acids. The chain's CDR3 is CAIRDRDSSYGYTF. The CDR3 DNA follows: TGTGCCATCAGGGACAGGGATAGTAGTTATGGCTACACCTTC.

The rearrangement uses TRBV30 and TRBJ2-7, with a weak D call TRBD1 (6 bases). With 5 bases removed from V and 3 bases from J, the gap between germline ends came to 11 bases. Per germline, CDR1 GTSNPN and CDR2 SVGIG (reference sequence). CDR3 length: 12 amino acids. As DNA, the CDR3 is TGTGCCTGGGGGACAACGAACTACGAGCAGTACTTC. It yields the protein CAWGTTNYEQYF.

This clone has only one observation. V and J are TRBV5-1 and TRBJ2-5; 11 positions match TRBD2. The CDR3 runs 17 residues. J lost 7 bases, V lost 4 bases, and 15 bases had no gene match. The germline V gene encodes CDR1 SGHRS and CDR2 YFSETQ. The CDR3 DNA follows: TGCGCCAGCAGCCAGACCCTAGCGGGAGGCGGGTCATGGACCCAGTACTTC. It encodes CASSQTLAGGGSWTQYF.

The CDR3 loop reads CASSTRTSGGQKYNEQFF. CDR3 nucleotide sequence: TGTGCCAGTAGTACTAGGACTAGCGGGGGGCAAAAATACAATGAGCAGTTCTTC. This rearrangement joins TRBV19 to TRBJ2-1; 14 bases line up with TRBD2. The V and J ends lost 4 bases and 4 bases, in that order; junction bases with no gene match: 9. The CDR3 covers 18 residues. Germline CDR1 reads LNHDA; CDR2 reads SQIVND (reference sequence).

This clone was found a few times. This chain joins TRBV19 and TRBJ1-2; the match to TRBD1 covers 7 bases. V trimming: 1 base; J trimming: 7 bases; junction bases outside the gene matches: 9. The CDR3 spans 15 residues. Germline V gene data show CDR1 as LNHDA and CDR2 as SQIVND (reference sequence). CDR3 sequence: CASSIAGTDIGGYTF. The DNA for the CDR3 is TGTGCCAGTAGTATAGCCGGGACAGATATTGGTGGCTACACCTTC.

CDR3 in amino acids: CASSYNSPGQGYEQYF. The DNA of the CDR3 is TGTGCCAGCAGTTACAACTCACCGGGACAGGGTTACGAGCAGTACTTC. This chain joins TRBV6-2 or TRBV6-3 and TRBJ2-7; 9 bases are shared with TRBD1. Trimming removed 2 bases from V and 4 bases from J; junction bases left unmatched: 9. This CDR3 region has 16 residues. Looked up from germline, CDR1 is MNHEY and CDR2 is SVGEGT.

This clone was seen just once. This chain links TRBV5-1 with TRBJ2-7; the match to TRBD1 covers 9 bases. J lost 7 bases, V lost 3 bases, and 5 bases had no gene match. The CDR3 length is 13 residues. Germline-derived CDR1 and CDR2 are SGHRS and YFSETQ. The CDR3 DNA sequence: TGCGCCAGCAGCTCCGGGACAGGGATGGAGCAGTACTTC. Residues: CASSSGTGMEQYF.

The chain uses TRBV9 and TRBJ1-2, with no clear D. V was trimmed by 4 bases and J by 2 bases, leaving 12 bases between them. Per the germline V gene, CDR1 is SGDLS and CDR2 is YYNGEE. This CDR3 is 14 amino acids long. Here the CDR3 reads CASSTQDFNYGYTF. The CDR3 DNA is TGTGCCAGCAGCACTCAGGATTTCAACTATGGCTACACCTTC.

This clone showed up just once. The V call is TRBV18, the J call TRBJ1-1; D remains ambiguous. Trimming cost V 2 bases and J 2 bases, with 6 bases left between them. The CDR3 is 13 amino acids. From germline, CDR1 is KGHSH and CDR2 LQKENI. The CDR3 nucleotides read TGTGCCAGCTCACCAAACCAAAACACTGAAGCTTTCTTT. Translated: CASSPNQNTEAFF.

The chain uses TRBV10-3 and TRBJ1-1; the D gene is possibly TRBD1 (5 bases). V lost 3 bases, J lost 1 base, and 15 bases lay in between. Germline V gives CDR1 ENHRY, CDR2 SYGVKD. This CDR3 spans 16 amino acids. DNA for the CDR3: TGTGCCATCAGTGAATCCGACCCGGGGGGGAACACTGAAGCTTTCTTT. Amino acid sequence: CAISESDPGGNTEAFF.

This chain links TRBV28 with TRBJ2-3, with TRBD2 identical over 7 bases. The germline V gene has CDR1 MDHEN and CDR2 SYDVKM. Unmatched junction bases numbered 5, after V lost 2 bases and J lost 3 bases. CDR3 size: 15 residues. The CDR3 coding sequence is TGTGCCAGCAGTTTAGGGGGGGAGGGGACAGATACGCAGTATTTT. It yields the protein CASSLGGEGTDTQYF.

The CDR3 is CASRDQPAGGDTQYF. In DNA, the CDR3 is TGTGCCAGCCGAGACCAACCGGCCGGGGGGGATACGCAGTATTTT. The chain combines TRBV2 with TRBJ2-3, with TRBD2 matching 7 bases. Germline assignment: CDR1 SNHLY and CDR2 FYNNEI. J lost 6 bases, V lost 8 bases, and 14 bases had no gene match. The CDR3 is made up of 15 amino acids.

The J gene is TRBJ2-1, the V gene TRBV11-2, with 7 bases fitting TRBD1. V gave up 5 bases and J gave up 2 bases; unmatched junction bases: 6. CDR1 is SGHAT and CDR2 is FQNNGV in the germline V gene. This CDR3 is built from 15 residues. CDR3 amino acids: CASSLFGQAYNEQFF. For the CDR3, the DNA is TGTGCCAGCAGCCTCTTTGGACAGGCCTACAATGAGCAGTTCTTC. Filled out from reference TRBV11-2 and TRBJ2-1, the complete variable domain reads EAGVAQSPRYKIIEKRQSVAFWCNPISGHATLYWYQQILGQGPKLLIQFQNNGVVDDSQLPKDRFSAERLKGVDSTLKIQPAKLEDSAVYLCASSLFGQAYNEQFFGPGTRLTVL.

The V call is TRBV30, the J call TRBJ2-1; TRBD2 is a possible D gene (5 bases). Looked up from germline, CDR1 is GTSNPN and CDR2 is SVGIG (reference sequence). The germline V and J ends were trimmed by 4 bases and 6 bases, with 16 bases remaining between them. The CDR3 totals 14 residues. The CDR3 sequence is CAWKTWASSNEQFF. For the CDR3, the DNA is TGTGCCTGGAAGACGTGGGCTAGCAGCAATGAGCAGTTCTTC.